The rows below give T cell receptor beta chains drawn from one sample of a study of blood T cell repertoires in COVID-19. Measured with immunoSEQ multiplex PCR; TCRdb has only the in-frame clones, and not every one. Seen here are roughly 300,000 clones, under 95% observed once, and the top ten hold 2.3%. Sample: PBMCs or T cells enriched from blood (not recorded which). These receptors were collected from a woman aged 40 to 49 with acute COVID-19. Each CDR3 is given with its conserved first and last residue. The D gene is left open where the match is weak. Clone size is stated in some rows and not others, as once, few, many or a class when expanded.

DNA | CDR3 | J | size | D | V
TGTGCCAGCAGGAGGGACAGAACGAACTATGGCTACACCTTC | CASRRDRTNYGYTF | TRBJ1-2 | once | TRBD1 | TRBV2
TGTGCCAGCAGCAACAGGGGAGAACTGAACACTGAAGCTTTCTTT | CASSNRGELNTEAFF | TRBJ1-1 | - | - | TRBV21-1
TGCGCCAGCAGCTTTTTGGGGGGCACTGAAGCTTTCTTT | CASSFLGGTEAFF | TRBJ1-1 | - | - | TRBV5-1
TGTGCCAGTGACCCGGGACTAGGGAACTACAATGAGCAGTTCTTC | CASDPGLGNYNEQFF | TRBJ2-1 | - | TRBD2 | TRBV19
TGTGCCAGCAGTGAAAACCGAGTGGGGGCGGGCACCGATACGCAGTATTTT | CASSENRVGAGTDTQYF | TRBJ2-3 | - | - | TRBV2
TGTGCCAGCAGTCAGGATTTGGCCTACAATCAGCCCCAGCATTTT | CASSQDLAYNQPQHF | TRBJ1-5 | - | - | TRBV6-2/TRBV6-3
TGTGCCAGCAGCTTTCAGGCGAGGGCCGGAGAGACCCAGTACTTC | CASSFQARAGETQYF | TRBJ2-5 | - | - | TRBV11-2
TGTGCCAGTAGTCCTGGACTGTACTCTGGGGCCAACGTCCTGACTTTC | CASSPGLYSGANVLTF | TRBJ2-6 | - | - | TRBV19
TGTCATTGCACGGGACAGGGGAACACTGAAGCTTTCTTT | CHCTGQGNTEAFF | TRBJ1-1 | - | TRBD1 | TRBV28
TGTGCCACCAGCAGAGAACAGGTCCTAGCGGCTGGCTACACCTTC | CATSREQVLAAGYTF | TRBJ1-2 | - | - | TRBV15
TGTGCCAGCAGCGTCCCCGGGACAGGGGGAGGTGGCTACACCTTC | CASSVPGTGGGGYTF | TRBJ1-2 | - | TRBD1 | TRBV5-5
TGTGCCAGCAGCGGGACTAGCGGGAGTTGGGACTACAATGAGCAGTTCTTC | CASSGTSGSWDYNEQFF | TRBJ2-1 | - | TRBD2 | TRBV9
TGCGCCAGCAACCGGCAGGTGGATTCGGATAATTCACCCCTCCACTTT | CASNRQVDSDNSPLHF | TRBJ1-6 | - | - | TRBV4-1
TGTGCCAGCAGCGTTACAGGGTTTGGAGAGACCCAGTACTTC | CASSVTGFGETQYF | TRBJ2-5 | - | - | TRBV5-6
TGTGCCAGCAGCTTAGCAACTAGGACTAGCGGGGTTTACAATGAGCAGTTCTTC | CASSLATRTSGVYNEQFF | TRBJ2-1 | - | TRBD2 | TRBV7-2
TGTGCCAGCAGCCTAAAGCTCAATGAGCAGTTCTTC | CASSLKLNEQFF | TRBJ2-1 | once | - | TRBV12-1
TGTGCCAGCAGTACGCCCGCGGGGCGGGACTATGGCCACACCTTC | CASSTPAGRDYGHTF | TRBJ1-2 | - | - | TRBV28
TGTGCCACCGGTACAGGGTCCTACAATGAGCAGTTCTTC | CATGTGSYNEQFF | TRBJ2-1 | - | - | TRBV24-1
TGTGCCAGCAGCTCGGACAAGAACACTGAAGCTTTCTTT | CASSSDKNTEAFF | TRBJ1-1 | - | - | TRBV7-3
TGTGCCAGTATGGCGGCCCCGAACACCGGGGAGCTGTTTTTT | CASMAAPNTGELFF | TRBJ2-2 | - | - | TRBV28
TGTGCCAGTACACCGACAAATAATGAAAAACTGTTTTTT | CASTPTNNEKLFF | TRBJ1-4 | - | - | TRBV19
TGTGCCAGCAGCCGTAGCGGGGGGAACACCGGGGAGCTGTTTTTT | CASSRSGGNTGELFF | TRBJ2-2 | many | TRBD2 | TRBV7-2
TGTGCCAGCAGCCTCGACAGGGGTGAGCAGTTCTTC | CASSLDRGEQFF | TRBJ2-1 | - | TRBD1 | TRBV27
TGTGCCAGCAGCCAAAGCTTAACACTACCTTATGGCTACACCTTC | CASSQSLTLPYGYTF | TRBJ1-2 | - | - | TRBV3-1/TRBV3-2
TGTGCCAGCAGTGAGGGGGGTAGGGCCAACGTCCTGACTTTC | CASSEGGRANVLTF | TRBJ2-6 | - | - | TRBV2
TGTGCCAGCTCGGACAGCCCCAACTATGGCTACACCTTC | CASSDSPNYGYTF | TRBJ1-2 | - | - | TRBV7-2
TGCGCCAGCAGCAACTCCGGGGGCACAGATACGCAGTATTTT | CASSNSGGTDTQYF | TRBJ2-3 | - | - | TRBV5-1
TGTGCCACCGATTCGAGGGTTGAGGCTGAAGCTTTCTTT | CATDSRVEAEAFF | TRBJ1-1 | - | - | TRBV6-5
TGTGCCAGCTCACCTTCCAACAGGGGGCAAGGCGGGGAGCTGTTTTTT | CASSPSNRGQGGELFF | TRBJ2-2 | few | TRBD1 | TRBV18
TGTGCCAGCAGTTTTGGCTCGCGCGGACAGCCCCAGCATTTT | CASSFGSRGQPQHF | TRBJ1-5 | - | - | TRBV28
TGTGCCTGGAGTGAGCCGGGACAACGCAATCAGCCCCAGCATTTT | CAWSEPGQRNQPQHF | TRBJ1-5 | - | - | TRBV30
TGTGCCAGTAGTATAGTGACAGGTAATCAGCCCCAGCATTTT | CASSIVTGNQPQHF | TRBJ1-5 | - | - | TRBV19
TGTGCCACCAGTGATTTTATGGGACAGGGGCTATCACCCCTCCACTTT | CATSDFMGQGLSPLHF | TRBJ1-6 | - | TRBD1 | TRBV24-1
TGTGCCAGCAGCGACCGGGACTACTACGAGCAGTACTTC | CASSDRDYYEQYF | TRBJ2-7 | - | TRBD2 | TRBV7-9
TGTGCCACCAGTGATCATGGACAGGGAGAGAGGGCAGATACGCAGTATTTT | CATSDHGQGERADTQYF | TRBJ2-3 | - | TRBD1 | TRBV24-1
TGTGCCAGCAGCACAAACAGAAATGAAGCTTTCTTT | CASSTNRNEAFF | TRBJ1-1 | - | - | TRBV5-4
TGTGCCAGCAGCCAAGTGAATAGCGGGAATGAGCAGTTCTTC | CASSQVNSGNEQFF | TRBJ2-1 | - | TRBD2 | TRBV3-1/TRBV3-2
TGTGCCAGCAGTGAGGGGGGAAGAAACACCGGGGAGCTGTTTTTT | CASSEGGRNTGELFF | TRBJ2-2 | - | - | TRBV6-1
TGTGCCAGCAGCTTAGAACGGACTGGGAATCAGCCCCAGCATTTT | CASSLERTGNQPQHF | TRBJ1-5 | - | - | TRBV7-8
TGTGCCAGCAGTGATAGGGGAGGGGGGCTCGCTGAAGCTTTCTTT | CASSDRGGGLAEAFF | TRBJ1-1 | - | - | TRBV6-2/TRBV6-3
TGTGCCAGCTCCCCATTGGCAGGGCGACCTTTTTACGAGCAGTACTTC | CASSPLAGRPFYEQYF | TRBJ2-7 | - | - | TRBV18
TGTGCCAGCAGCTTAGCTGGAGATCAGCCCCAGCATTTT | CASSLAGDQPQHF | TRBJ1-5 | - | - | TRBV7-9
TGTGCCAGCAGACGGGACAGGGGGAACACCGGGGAGCTGTTTTTT | CASRRDRGNTGELFF | TRBJ2-2 | few | TRBD1 | TRBV7-3
TGTGCCAGCTCCCTAGCGGGAGGGAGCACAGATACGCAGTATTTT | CASSLAGGSTDTQYF | TRBJ2-3 | - | TRBD2 | TRBV18
TGTGCCAGCAGCCCCCAGCGGGACAGCACAGATACGCAGTATTTT | CASSPQRDSTDTQYF | TRBJ2-3 | - | TRBD2 | TRBV7-9
TGTGCCAGCAGCTTAGCTGGAGCGGGGCCCTCCTACGAGCAGTACTTC | CASSLAGAGPSYEQYF | TRBJ2-7 | - | TRBD2 | TRBV7-2
TGTGCCAGTAGTACGACGACTACCTCCACTTTCACAGATACGCAGTATTTT | CASSTTTTSTFTDTQYF | TRBJ2-3 | - | - | TRBV19
TGTGCCAGCAGCTTAGCCCCGGCGGCGTCACCCCTCCACTTT | CASSLAPAASPLHF | TRBJ1-6 | few | - | TRBV7-6
TGTGCCAGCAGTCTTGGTGTCCCCAGGCATTTT | CASSLGVPRHF | TRBJ1-5 | - | - | TRBV12-3/TRBV12-4
TGCGCCAGCAGCCAAGCTGGCCTCCAAGAGACCCAGTACTTC | CASSQAGLQETQYF | TRBJ2-5 | - | - | TRBV4-1
TGTGCCAGCAGCCAAGACAGGGTGGGGGGCTACACCTTC | CASSQDRVGGYTF | TRBJ1-2 | - | - | TRBV3-1/TRBV3-2
TGTGCCAGTAGAGCGGGGGGAAGGGAGACCCAGTACTTC | CASRAGGRETQYF | TRBJ2-5 | once | TRBD2 | TRBV28
TGTGCCAGCAGTTTACCCGGGACAGGTTCGAATGAGCAGTTCTTC | CASSLPGTGSNEQFF | TRBJ2-1 | once | TRBD1 | TRBV27
TGTGCCACCAGTGATCCCACCTCCAACTCGAGGGAGACCCAGTACTTC | CATSDPTSNSRETQYF | TRBJ2-5 | - | - | TRBV24-1
TGTGCCAGCAGTTTATTATCCCCGCGGGGCAATCAGCCCCAGCATTTT | CASSLLSPRGNQPQHF | TRBJ1-5 | - | - | TRBV27
TGTGCCAGCAGCGGGGGGACGGAGACCCAGTACTTC | CASSGGTETQYF | TRBJ2-5 | - | - | TRBV5-4
TGTGCCAGCAGCTCAAACAGGGTTTATGGCTACACCTTC | CASSSNRVYGYTF | TRBJ1-2 | - | - | TRBV9